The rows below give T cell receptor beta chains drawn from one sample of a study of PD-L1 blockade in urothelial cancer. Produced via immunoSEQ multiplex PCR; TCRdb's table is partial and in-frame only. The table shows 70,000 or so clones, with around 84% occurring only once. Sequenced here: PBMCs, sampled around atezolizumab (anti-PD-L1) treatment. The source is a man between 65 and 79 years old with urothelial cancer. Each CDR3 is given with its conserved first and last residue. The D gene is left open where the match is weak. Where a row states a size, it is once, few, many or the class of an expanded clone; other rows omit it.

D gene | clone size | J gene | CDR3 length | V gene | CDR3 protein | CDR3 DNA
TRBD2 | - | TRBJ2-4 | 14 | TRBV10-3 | CAISESGTSGGRYF | TGTGCCATCAGTGAGTCCGGGACTAGCGGAGGACGGTACTTC
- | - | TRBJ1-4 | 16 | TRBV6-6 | CASSPTPAGSNEKLFF | TGTGCCAGCAGTCCGACCCCGGCAGGGTCTAATGAAAAACTGTTTTTT
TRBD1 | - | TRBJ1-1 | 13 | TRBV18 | CASSLPGQGEAFF | TGTGCCAGCTCACTCCCGGGACAGGGTGAAGCTTTCTTT
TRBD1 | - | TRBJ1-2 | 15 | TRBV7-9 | CASSAGQGANYGYTF | TGTGCCAGCAGCGCGGGACAGGGGGCGAACTATGGCTACACCTTC
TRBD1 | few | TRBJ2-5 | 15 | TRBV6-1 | CASSFSTGALETQYF | TGTGCCAGCAGTTTTTCAACAGGGGCTTTGGAGACCCAGTACTTC
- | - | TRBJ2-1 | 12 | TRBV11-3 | CASSLAENEQFF | TGTGCCAGCAGCTTAGCGGAGAATGAGCAGTTCTTC
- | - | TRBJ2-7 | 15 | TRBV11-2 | CASSLSYESSYEQYF | TGTGCCAGCAGCTTAAGTTACGAGAGCTCCTACGAGCAGTACTTC
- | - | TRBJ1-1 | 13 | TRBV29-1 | CSVEVSVDTEAFF | TGCAGCGTTGAAGTTTCGGTGGACACTGAAGCTTTCTTT
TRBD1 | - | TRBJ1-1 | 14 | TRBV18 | CASSRGTGGTEAFF | TGTGCCAGCTCCCGCGGGACAGGAGGCACTGAAGCTTTCTTT
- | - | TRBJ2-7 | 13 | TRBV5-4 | CASSFVQGFEQYF | TGTGCCAGCAGCTTCGTCCAGGGATTCGAGCAGTACTTC
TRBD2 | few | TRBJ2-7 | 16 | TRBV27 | CASSSSSGWASYEQYF | TGTGCCAGCAGTTCTTCTAGCGGCTGGGCCTCCTACGAGCAGTACTTC
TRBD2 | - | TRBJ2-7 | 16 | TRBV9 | CASSVEASGRRYEQYF | TGTGCCAGCAGCGTAGAGGCTAGCGGGAGGAGGTACGAGCAGTACTTC
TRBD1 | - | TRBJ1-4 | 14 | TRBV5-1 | CASSGQGTNEKLFF | TGCGCCAGCAGCGGACAGGGTACTAATGAAAAACTGTTTTTT
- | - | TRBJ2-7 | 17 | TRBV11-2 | CASSSHINRVGRGEQYF | TGTGCCAGCAGCTCCCACATCAATAGAGTCGGCCGAGGCGAGCAGTACTTC
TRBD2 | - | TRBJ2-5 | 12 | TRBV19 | CASGTSGQTQYF | TGTGCCAGTGGCACTAGCGGACAGACCCAGTACTTC
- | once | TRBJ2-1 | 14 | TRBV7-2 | CASSLVSDRPNLLF | TGTGCCAGCAGCTTAGTGTCGGACAGACCTAACTTGCTCTTC
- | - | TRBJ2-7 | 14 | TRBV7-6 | CASSPRQSSYEQYF | TGTGCCAGCAGCCCACGACAGAGCTCCTACGAGCAGTACTTC
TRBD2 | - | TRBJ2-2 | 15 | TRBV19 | CASRGSRPRTGELFF | TGTGCCAGTCGCGGGAGCCGGCCTAGGACCGGGGAGCTGTTTTTT
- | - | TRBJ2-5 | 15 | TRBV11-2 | CASSLGQGGAQTQYF | TGTGCCAGCAGCTTAGGACAGGGAGGCGCCCAGACCCAGTACTTC
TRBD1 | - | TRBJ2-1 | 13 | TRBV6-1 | CASSPLTGPEQFF | TGTGCCAGCAGTCCCCTGACAGGGCCTGAGCAGTTCTTC
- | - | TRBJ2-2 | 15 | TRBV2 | CASSDETANTGELFF | TGTGCCAGCAGTGATGAGACAGCGAACACCGGGGAGCTGTTTTTT
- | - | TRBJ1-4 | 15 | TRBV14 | CASSQDLSFSEKLFF | TGTGCCAGCAGCCAAGATCTGAGCTTCTCTGAAAAACTGTTTTTT
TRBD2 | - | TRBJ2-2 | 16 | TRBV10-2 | CASSESGGANTGELFF | TGCGCCAGCAGTGAAAGTGGGGGGGCGAACACCGGGGAGCTGTTTTTT
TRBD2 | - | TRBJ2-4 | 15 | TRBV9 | CASSAGTSGRSIQYF | TGTGCCAGCAGCGCCGGGACTAGCGGGAGGAGCATTCAGTACTTC
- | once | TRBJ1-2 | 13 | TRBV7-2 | CASSLGRKYGYTF | TGTGCCAGCAGCTTAGGCAGGAAATATGGCTACACCTTC
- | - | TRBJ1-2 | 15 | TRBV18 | CASSLDRNPRYGYTF | TGTGCCAGCTCACTGGACAGAAACCCTAGATATGGCTACACCTTC
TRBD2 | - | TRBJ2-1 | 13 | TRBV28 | CASSLSGSNEQFF | TGTGCCAGCAGTCTCAGCGGGAGCAATGAGCAGTTCTTC
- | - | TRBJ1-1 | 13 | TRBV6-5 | CASSYKGFTEAFF | TGTGCCAGCAGTTACAAGGGGTTCACTGAAGCTTTCTTT
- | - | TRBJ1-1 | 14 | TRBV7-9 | CASSSRSLIPEAFF | TGTGCCAGCAGCTCCCGGTCCTTGATCCCTGAAGCTTTCTTT
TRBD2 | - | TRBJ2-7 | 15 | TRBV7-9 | CASSLAAGGTYEQYF | TGTGCCAGCAGCTTAGCGGCGGGAGGTACCTACGAGCAGTACTTC
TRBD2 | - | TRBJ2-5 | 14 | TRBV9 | CASSPPGGQETQYF | TGTGCCAGCAGCCCTCCGGGGGGGCAAGAGACCCAGTACTTC
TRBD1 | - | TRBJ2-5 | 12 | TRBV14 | CASSPGQGSQYF | TGTGCCAGCAGCCCGGGACAGGGGTCCCAGTACTTC
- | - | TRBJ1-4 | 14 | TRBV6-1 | CAIKPGGPDEKLFF | TGTGCCATCAAACCGGGAGGGCCGGATGAAAAACTGTTTTTT
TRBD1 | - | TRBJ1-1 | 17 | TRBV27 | CASSLIGTGAMNTEAFF | TGTGCCAGCAGTTTAATAGGTACAGGGGCCATGAACACTGAAGCTTTCTTT
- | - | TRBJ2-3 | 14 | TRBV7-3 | CASSRDFSTDTQYF | TGTGCCAGCAGCCGGGACTTTAGCACAGATACGCAGTATTTT
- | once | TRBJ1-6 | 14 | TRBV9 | CASSVRVVSSPLHF | TGTGCCAGCAGCGTCAGGGTGGTGAGTTCACCCCTCCACTTT
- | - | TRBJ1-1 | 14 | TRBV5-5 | CASSLDRANTEAFF | TGTGCCAGCAGCTTGGACAGGGCGAACACTGAAGCTTTCTTT
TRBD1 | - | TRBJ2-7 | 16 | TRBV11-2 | CASSFKRQGSHYEQYF | TGTGCCAGCAGCTTTAAGAGACAGGGGTCCCACTACGAGCAGTACTTC
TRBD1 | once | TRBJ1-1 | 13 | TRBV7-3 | CASSLGTGIEAFF | TGTGCCAGCAGCTTAGGGACAGGCATTGAAGCTTTCTTT
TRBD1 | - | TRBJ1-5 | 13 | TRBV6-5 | CASRTGRNQPQHF | TGTGCCAGCCGGACAGGGCGCAATCAGCCCCAGCATTTT
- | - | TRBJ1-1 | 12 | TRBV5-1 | CASQGDRTEAFF | TGCGCCAGCCAAGGGGATCGCACTGAAGCTTTCTTT
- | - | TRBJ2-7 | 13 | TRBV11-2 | CASSLLSPYEQYF | TGTGCCAGCAGCCTCCTTTCCCCCTACGAGCAGTACTTC